These 18 T cell receptor beta chains were sequenced from one sample in a study of blood T cell repertoires in COVID-19. The data were produced by immunoSEQ multiplex PCR, yet TCRdb's version contains in-frame clones alone and is incomplete. The profile shows about 250,000 clones, around nine tenths of them singletons. Sequencing was carried out using peripheral blood. The receptors stem from a man aged 18 to 30 with active or convalescent COVID-19.

J is TRBJ1-6 and V is TRBV11-2; 7 positions match TRBD1. Losses at the gene ends were 4 bases for V and 10 bases for J; bases not matched to a gene: 4. Germline V gives CDR1 SGHAT, CDR2 FQNNGV. The CDR3 covers 13 residues. The CDR3 spells CASSSTGDSPLHF. CDR3 DNA: TGTGCCAGCAGCTCTACAGGGGACTCACCCCTCCACTTT.

The chain is built from TRBV19 and TRBJ1-5; D ambiguous. The V and J ends lost 0 bases and 5 bases respectively, with 17 bases between them. CDR1 and CDR2 from the germline V gene are LNHDA and SQIVND (reference sequence). The CDR3 loop spans 17 amino acids. CDR3 DNA: TGTGCCAGTAGTATAGATCGGGGATCACACATATATCAGCCCCAGCATTTT. Its translation is CASSIDRGSHIYQPQHF.

This clone was picked up one time. This chain uses TRBV28 with TRBJ2-1, with TRBD2 matching 7 bases. Germline loops: CDR1 MDHEN, CDR2 SYDVKM. There are 23 residues in the CDR3. J was trimmed by 1 base and V by 3 bases; bases with no gene match: 27. The CDR3 sequence is CASSFKVFELAANSMASYNEQFF. The CDR3 DNA follows: TGTGCCAGCAGTTTTAAGGTATTCGAGCTAGCGGCCAATTCAATGGCATCCTACAATGAGCAGTTCTTC.

The chain carries TRBV6-2 or TRBV6-3 and TRBJ1-2; D call uncertain. The V and J ends lost 3 bases and 8 bases respectively, with 16 bases between them. The CDR3 contains 14 residues. Germline V gene data show CDR1 as MNHEY and CDR2 as SVGEGT. CDR3 residues: CASSYQLLQRGYTF. CDR3 in DNA: TGTGCCAGCAGTTATCAGCTCCTGCAGAGGGGCTACACCTTC.

V usage is TRBV4-2 and J usage is TRBJ1-4; D is perhaps TRBD1 (5 bases). The CDR3 has 16 amino acids. The V gene lost 3 bases and the J gene lost 0 bases, with 11 bases spanning the gap. Germline loops: CDR1 LGHNA, CDR2 YNFKEQ. In DNA form, the CDR3 reads TGTGCCAGCAGCCAGGAATCGGGGGCAACTAATGAAAAACTGTTTTTT. Encoded protein: CASSQESGATNEKLFF.

The V gene is TRBV15, the J gene TRBJ1-4; 10 bases fit TRBD1. This CDR3 comprises 14 residues. J lost 8 bases, V lost 6 bases, and 6 bases had no gene match. Per the germline V gene, CDR1 is LNHNV and CDR2 is YYDKDF (reference sequence). CDR3 protein: CATRPGQGYEKLFF. CDR3 DNA: TGTGCCACCAGACCGGGACAGGGGTACGAAAAACTGTTTTTT.

The chain is built from TRBV7-6 and TRBJ1-1; the match to TRBD1 covers 8 bases. Germline V lookup: CDR1 SGHVS, CDR2 FNYEAQ. V gave up 5 bases and J gave up 0 bases; unmatched junction bases: 5. The CDR3 is made up of 15 amino acids. In DNA form, the CDR3 reads TGTGCCAGCAGCCCCCGGACAGGGATGAACACTGAAGCTTTCTTT. Protein: CASSPRTGMNTEAFF.

The rearrangement joins TRBV6-4 to TRBJ2-3; D might be TRBD1 (5 bases). CDR3 length: 14 residues. Germline V gene sequence: CDR1 MRHNA, CDR2 SNTAGT. Trimming removed 2 bases at V and 0 bases at J, with 6 bases between. The CDR3 DNA sequence: TGTGCCAGCAGTGACAAGGGGAGCACAGATACGCAGTATTTT. It translates to CASSDKGSTDTQYF.

V gene TRBV28 combines with J gene TRBJ1-1, with D maybe TRBD1 (5 bases). CDR1 is MDHEN, CDR2 SYDVKM, per germline. The ends were cut back, 3 bases at V and 4 bases at J, with 9 bases in the middle. The CDR3 is 13 residues long. The CDR3 DNA follows: TGTGCCAGCAGTTTTGGGGGAGGCACTGAAGCTTTCTTT. Translated, it gives CASSFGGGTEAFF. Complete variable domain (other parts from reference TRBV28 and TRBJ1-1): DVKVTQSSRYLVKRTGEKVFLECVQDMDHENMFWYRQDPGLGLRLIYFSYDVKMKEKGDIPEGYSVSREKKERFSLILESASTNQTSMYLCASSFGGGTEAFFGQGTRLTVV.

This chain connects TRBV19 to TRBJ1-2, with 8 nucleotides matching TRBD1. The CDR3 extends over 16 amino acids. The germline V gene has CDR1 LNHDA and CDR2 SQIVND (reference sequence). Trimming took 3 bases from V and 6 from J; bases not matched to a gene: 12. CDR3 bases: TGTGCCAGTAGTATTAACTTCGGACAGGGATACGATGGCTACACCTTC. Translating gives CASSINFGQGYDGYTF.

For the CDR3, the DNA is TGTGCCAGCCAGGGGCTGAACACTGAAGCTTTCTTT. It specifies CASQGLNTEAFF. This chain joins TRBV6-6 and TRBJ1-1; D might be TRBD1 (6 bases). V lost 8 bases, J lost 0 bases, and 7 bases lay in between. Looked up from germline, CDR1 is MNHNY and CDR2 is SVGAGI (reference sequence). CDR3 length equals 12 residues.

The chain links TRBV6-5 to TRBJ2-3; tentative D call: TRBD1 (5 bases). There are 14 residues in the CDR3. V lost 6 bases and J 1 base, leaving 11 bases between the germline ends. From germline, CDR1 is MNHEY and CDR2 SVGAGI. The chain's CDR3 is CASSRDWGTDTQYF. CDR3 in DNA: TGTGCCAGCAGCAGGGATTGGGGCACAGATACGCAGTATTTT.

This rearrangement joins TRBV6-6 to TRBJ2-7; TRBD1 aligns across 8 bases. The length of the CDR3 is 16 residues. The trim removed 5 bases at V and 6 bases at J, leaving 15 bases unmatched. CDR1 and CDR2 from the germline V gene are MNHNY and SVGAGI (reference sequence). Written as DNA, the CDR3 is TGTGCCAGCAGTCTCGGAAGAGACAGGGGTTTTAGCGAGCAGTACTTC. Amino acids: CASSLGRDRGFSEQYF.

V usage is TRBV6-4 and J usage is TRBJ1-5; TRBD1 is a possible D gene (5 bases). Germline assignment: CDR1 MRHNA and CDR2 SNTAGT. The CDR3 has 13 amino acids. V lost 4 bases and J 7 bases, leaving 11 bases between the germline ends. The CDR3 nucleotides are TGTGCCAGCAGTGCAGGGTTGGGACAGCCCCAGCATTTT. It yields the protein CASSAGLGQPQHF.

V is TRBV7-6 and J is TRBJ2-3; D gene unclear. Germline CDR1 is SGHVS and CDR2 is FNYEAQ. The CDR3 consists of 15 residues. Trimming left V 0 bases short and J 2 bases short, with 9 bases between. This chain's CDR3 is CASSLAGGITDTQYF. The DNA of the CDR3 is TGTGCCAGCAGCTTAGCAGGCGGAATCACAGATACGCAGTATTTT.

CDR3 region: CASSGLGQGQETQYF. DNA of the CDR3: TGTGCCAGCAGCGGACTCGGACAGGGACAAGAGACCCAGTACTTC. This chain links TRBV9 with TRBJ2-5, with TRBD1 matching over 8 bases. The CDR3 totals 15 residues. Germline CDR1 and CDR2: SGDLS and YYNGEE. Trimming cost V 3 bases and J 2 bases; bases outside gene matches: 6.

The chain has TRBV7-6 and TRBJ2-1, with TRBD2 matching over 11 bases. The trim removed 6 bases at V and 5 bases at J, leaving 6 bases unmatched. The length of the CDR3 is 15 residues. Germline assignment: CDR1 SGHVS and CDR2 FNYEAQ. The CDR3 here is CASRALAGGDNEQFF. CDR3 sequence (DNA): TGTGCCAGCAGGGCCCTAGCGGGAGGCGACAATGAGCAGTTCTTC.

The rearrangement uses TRBV7-8 and TRBJ2-7; 13 bases match TRBD2. This CDR3 spans 17 amino acids. Germline V gene data show CDR1 as SGHVS and CDR2 as FQNEAQ. The junction had 15 bases not matched to a gene; V was cut back by 4 bases and J by 9 bases. The CDR3 spells CASSSGLAGVAALLQYF. In nucleotides, the CDR3 is TGTGCCAGCAGCTCCGGACTAGCGGGAGTAGCCGCCCTCTTGCAGTACTTC.